This T cell receptor (beta chain) was found in a study of cytomegalovirus exposure and HLA in healthy donors (dated by TCRdb to about 2017). About the investigation overall: An earlier analysis of several hundred of the donors reported about 250 Gb of sequence data and 100 million to 140 million unique TCR beta sequences from 150 million to 200 million T cells. Because of strong linkage in the cohort, 5 or 6 DR-DQ haplotypes were treated as single units for association and clustering. HLA typing covered class I and class II loci at four-digit resolution. An earlier analysis of around 640 of the donors used high-throughput TCR beta sequencing to judge whether each TCR beta V gene segment behaved as functional or pseudogenic. Rather than drawing on any new phenotypic data, the later analysis identified candidate immune exposures from TCR beta sequences and the way those sequences occurred across donors. To predict cytomegalovirus infection status, the study combined high-throughput TCR immunosequencing, statistical association of individual TCRs with disease status, and machine learning. The study was designed to test whether signatures of past pathogen exposure could be identified by cataloging public T cell receptors. A later genetic analysis used genome-wide SNP genotypes for about three fifths of the roughly 700 donors, treating that subset as a discovery cohort. Roughly 300 gigabases of sequencing data and roughly 81 million unique TCR sequences made up an early release that covered 500 to 700 HLA-typed donors. Every discovery cohort repertoire had been produced on one sequencing platform. Alongside the repertoire data, information on donor age, sex, ethnicity and CMV serostatus was compiled. Among the roughly 390 genotyped donors, approximately 82% belonged to the genetic ancestry cluster associated with self-reported Caucasian donors. A separate validation cohort of roughly 130 different subjects was used in addition to the roughly 720-subject first cohort. The study used immunosequencing to profile the T cell repertoires of 600 to 850 subjects and linked those repertoires to cytomegalovirus serostatus. The number of donors typed differed by locus, with roughly 620-630 for A, B, C, DRB1 and DQB1, around 500 for DQA1, over 600 for DPA1, and about 450 for DPB1. A later analysis re-examined previously published TCR beta repertoires from hundreds of donors and added high-resolution HLA genotyping to investigate patterns of TCR occurrence. Among about 390 genotyped donors of the cohort, an average of about 240,000 unique TCR beta nucleotide sequences were sequenced per donor, around 20% of them non-productive.

V is reduced by 5 bases and J by 6 bases, leaving a spacing of 17 bases between them. The germline V gene specifies MNHEY as CDR1 and SVGAGI as CDR2. Measured from the cysteine to the phenylalanine, the CDR3 is 15 residues long. The kept DNA is CDR3 alone, 45 bases in frame from the first base. The investigation overall reported the following: Seventeen rarely observed V segments, including chromosome 9 orphons, were excluded from the earlier analysis of approximately 500 of the donors because counts were too low. Some IMGT-functional V segments, including TRBV6-2 and TRBV6-3, could not be told apart with the 87-base-pair reads, so those segments were excluded. An association between a missense DCLRE1C variant and V-gene and J-gene trimming of TCR beta chains was found in a later genetic analysis and replicated in an independent cohort. Most TCR sequences were observed very rarely across donors, whereas some public TCRs were present in many individuals. According to a later analysis, TCR association rates differed among HLA loci, with DRB1 alleles showing the most associated TCRs and HLA-C alleles showing the fewest. Specific HLA alleles were associated with about 17,000 TCR beta sequences at a false discovery rate of 0.05 in a later analysis. It was suggested by the authors that the approach could potentially be generalized to other disease states and immunological phenotypes. A further reported finding was that TCR beta sequences accurately predicted the HLA-A and HLA-B alleles for most subjects in the first cohort. Linkage disequilibrium might explain the correlated functional status among segregating V segments, but an unknown experimental factor could not be ruled out. In a later analysis, several top co-occurrence clusters were reported to appear linked to parvovirus B19, influenza, CMV and Epstein-Barr virus. In this cohort, only TCR beta chains were sequenced, and detectable features were limited by the absence of alpha or paired-chain data. HLA typing was unavailable for some donors at each locus, so association tests used only the typed subset. The presence/absence analyses assumed that sequencing depth was roughly uniform across donors, and that assumption may not be true. Cytomegalovirus status was reported to be diagnosed by the classifier with high specificity and sensitivity in both the original and validation cohorts. An earlier analysis of approximately 540 of the donors showed that most TCR beta V segments appeared in productive rearrangements either about 90% or about 30% of the time, which broadly matched IMGT annotations. The only immune exposure information available for the cohort was CMV serostatus. A later analysis found that most CMV-associated TCR beta chains appeared HLA-restricted, with HLA associations seemingly driven largely by CMV exposure. Three of the identified cytomegalovirus-associated TCR beta chains were confirmed in vitro to be specific for cytomegalovirus antigens. The sequencing pipeline was judged likely to have produced a cluster of highly shared sequence variants as a technical artifact. Compared with equally common non-associated chains, HLA-associated TCR beta chains in a later analysis were more clonally expanded and had lower generation probabilities. According to a later genetic analysis, donors in an Asian-associated ancestry cluster had fewer N-insertions in productive TCRs than the approximately 690-donor mean. The study listed approximately 150 TCR beta chains as associated with cytomegalovirus. When HLA alleles, especially DR and DQ, strongly co-occurred, attributing TCR associations to individual alleles was difficult.

The cohort consisted of hundreds of healthy bone marrow donors. At the time of sampling, every cohort member was nominally healthy, though immune exposures that went unrecorded were likely present. The donor tested CMV seronegative and was one of the 352 seronegative cohort members. Each donor provided a peripheral blood sample, and peripheral blood mononuclear cells were used for TCR beta sequencing. Genomic DNA extraction from the blood cell samples was performed with the Qiagen DNeasy Blood Extraction Kit. Library prep was done by the immunoSEQ multiplex PCR assay. The multiplex PCR relied on a mix of 60 forward primers for TCR Vbeta segments and 13 reverse primers for TCR Jbeta segments. Amplification of the CDR3 region of rearranged TCR beta genes was performed with a multiplex PCR assay on genomic DNA. On the Illumina HiSeq System, the amplified TCR beta libraries were sequenced as 87-base-pair reads. Per the original workflow: A later analysis counted about 82 million unique TCR beta chains across the 666 repertoires, and roughly 10 million of these chains were shared by at least two donors. Raw reads were error-corrected and collapsed into unique sequences by a nearest-neighbor algorithm in which closely related sequences were merged to remove PCR and sequencing errors. V, D and J gene segments were assigned by aligning CDR3 sequences to IMGT reference sequences. For a sequence to be retained, a match of at least six nucleotides to both a V gene segment and a J gene segment was required. A rearrangement was called productive if the CDR3 had no stop codons and remained in frame with V and J, and every other rearrangement was called non-productive. CDR3 was defined by IMGT convention, running from the second conserved V-encoded cysteine to the conserved J-encoded phenylalanine. The earlier analysis of 550 to 650 of the donors excluded any sequence lacking an unambiguous match to a single V gene segment. In an earlier analysis of some 590 of the donors, a V segment was called functional when productive rearrangements were above 56.7%, and segregating when the standard deviation between donors exceeded 5%. A statistical classification framework was built for diagnosing cytomegalovirus status from the catalog of TCR beta chain sequences. A later analysis assigned V and J genes by comparing TCR nucleotide sequences with IMGT/GENE-DB human TR gene sequences. Using the TCRdist pipeline, a later analysis assigned CDR3 sequences along with most-parsimonious VDJ recombination scenarios. In a later analysis, every TCR beta chain was defined by the combination of its CDR3 amino acid sequence and its V-gene family, and reads without a unique V-gene family were dropped. To address suspected cross-contamination and a sequencing artifact, a later analysis removed approximately 590 highly shared, low-generation-probability nucleotide sequences. For each public chain, a later analysis derived a clonal expansion index from normalized ranks of inferred template counts within each repertoire. In a later analysis, generation probabilities were computed with a VDJ recombination model fitted to out-of-frame rearrangements, and the resulting probabilities were checked against IGoR. In a later analysis, hypergeometric tests were used to score TCR-TCR, TCR-HLA and TCR-CMV co-occurrence, with a repertoire-size bias correction applied to TCR pairs. To estimate false discovery rates, a later analysis permuted the HLA or CMV assignments 20 times. In a later analysis, co-occurring TCRs were grouped using DBSCAN, and TCRdist sequence similarity was added for clustering within HLA-allele-positive subsets. For co-occurrence clustering, repertoires with fewer than 30,000 or more than 120,000 public chains were excluded, along with several repertoires with anomalous nucleotide sharing. Here the immuneACCESS table is served through TCRdb, limited to in-frame sequences with V and J called. Missing clones are a known gap in these copies; in checked studies unresolved V genes cover under half, and the rest lacks a known reason. Clone size and the V and J calls come from that table; the DNA yielded D and trimming. This sample gives just over 200,000 clones in total; approximately 78% of them show up just once. The top ten constitute approximately 2.5% of the sample.

As to this clone: The clone's antigen remains unknown. The sample holds no much larger clone one base away, and base qualities are not on file.

Sequencing was carried out using PBMCs. The clonotype originates from a woman aged 40 to 49 in good health and CMV-seronegative. The sequence is built from TRBV6-5 and TRBJ1-5; possibly the D gene is TRBD1, per 5 matching bases. The DNA sequence is TGTGCCAGCAGTGTCGGGTGGGGGGACGGTCAGCCCCAGCATTTT. This gives the protein CASSVGWGDGQPQHF.